This TCR beta chain was sequenced in a study of blood T cells in healthy people across ages. This clonotype was seen a handful of times. Its antigen is currently unknown. CDR3 length equals 15 residues. The V gene lost 7 bases and the J gene lost 2 bases, with 15 bases spanning the gap. Study results and caveats: Fewer expanded clones and more diversity marked long-lived versus aged donors.

Then a second PCR, running about 6 to 11 cycles, was carried out with a sample-barcoded 5' primer and a J-beta primer mix. Each CDR3 protein gets one entry after TCRdb re-called the 5' RACE reads with MiXCR. This repertoire shows 650,000 to 950,000 distinct CDR3 sequences, under 45% found once; its top ten account for about a fifth. Specimen: blood. The gene calls are TRBV12-3 or TRBV12-4 and TRBJ2-1, with D perhaps TRBD1 or TRBD2 (6 bases each). The sequence came from a man in his 60s in good health. CDR3 DNA: TGTGCCAGCACCGAACGGGGGCGACCCTACAATGAGCAGTTCTTC. This gives the protein CASTERGRPYNEQFF.